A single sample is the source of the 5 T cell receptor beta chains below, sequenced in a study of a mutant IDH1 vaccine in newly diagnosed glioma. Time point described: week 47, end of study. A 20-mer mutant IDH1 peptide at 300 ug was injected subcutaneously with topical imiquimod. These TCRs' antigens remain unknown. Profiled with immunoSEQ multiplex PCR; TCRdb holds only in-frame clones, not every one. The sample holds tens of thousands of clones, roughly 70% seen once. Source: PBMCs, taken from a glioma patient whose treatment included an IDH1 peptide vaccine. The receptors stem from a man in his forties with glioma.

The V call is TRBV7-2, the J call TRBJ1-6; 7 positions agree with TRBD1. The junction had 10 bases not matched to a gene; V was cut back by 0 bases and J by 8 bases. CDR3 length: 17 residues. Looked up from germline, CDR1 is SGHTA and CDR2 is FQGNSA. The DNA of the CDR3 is TGTGCCAGCAGCTTAGCGTTATCCACCCAGGGGGATTCACCCCTCCACTTT. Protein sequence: CASSLALSTQGDSPLHF.

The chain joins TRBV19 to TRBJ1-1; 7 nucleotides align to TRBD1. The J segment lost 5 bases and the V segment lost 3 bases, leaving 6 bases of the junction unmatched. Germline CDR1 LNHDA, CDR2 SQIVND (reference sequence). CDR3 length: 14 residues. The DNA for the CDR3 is TGTGCCAGTAGTATTGAGAGGGGACAGACTGAAGCTTTCTTT. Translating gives CASSIERGQTEAFF.

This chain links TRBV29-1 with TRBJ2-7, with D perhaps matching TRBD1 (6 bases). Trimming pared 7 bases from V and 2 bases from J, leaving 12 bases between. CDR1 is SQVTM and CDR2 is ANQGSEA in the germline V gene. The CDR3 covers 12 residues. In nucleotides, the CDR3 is TGCAGCGCAACAGGGCCCGCCTACGAGCAGTACGTC. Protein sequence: CSATGPAYEQYV.

DNA for the CDR3: TGTGCCAGCAGCCAAGAAATGGACACCGGGGAGCTGTTTTTT. Translation gives CASSQEMDTGELFF. The chain carries TRBV14 and TRBJ2-2; unclear D gene. CDR1 and CDR2 from the germline V gene are SGHDN and FVKESK. Trimming cost V 0 bases and J 3 bases, with 5 bases left between them. The CDR3 extends over 14 amino acids. The variable domain in full, with the rest retrieved from reference TRBV14 and TRBJ2-2, is EAGVTQFPSHSVIEKGQTVTLRCDPISGHDNLYWYRRVMGKEIKFLLHFVKESKQDESGMPNNRFLAERTGGTYSTLKVQPAELEDSGVYFCASSQEMDTGELFFGEGSRLTVL.

In nucleotides, the CDR3 is TGTGCCAGCAGAGGACTAGCGGGAGGTAACACCGGGGAGCTGTTTTTT. It yields the protein CASRGLAGGNTGELFF. The chain recombines TRBV2 with TRBJ2-2, with TRBD2 matching 14 bases. Trimming at V came to 6 bases and at J to 2 bases, leaving 2 bases not matched to a gene. Germline V CDR1 and CDR2: SNHLY, FYNNEI. The CDR3 totals 16 residues.